This T cell receptor beta chain was obtained from a study of neoadjuvant anti-PD-1 for oral cavity cancer. Findings and limits, study-wide: Non-responders to neoadjuvant nivolumab had significantly more clonal PBMC T cells than responders. Treg/Th17 ratio rose with pretreatment blood and fell with post-treatment tumor TCRbeta clonality.

This CDR3 has 15 amino acids. The V segment lost 0 bases and the J segment 8 bases; nucleotides outside the gene matches: 7. Germline V gene data show CDR1 as SGHTA and CDR2 as FQGTGA. Six replicates per PBMC sample, mostly from roughly 450 ng of genomic DNA. The data were produced by immunoSEQ multiplex PCR, yet TCRdb's version contains in-frame clones alone and is incomplete. The data show 65,000 to 95,000 clones, around 80% seen once. For this clone: Its antigen remains unknown.

Blood cells were analyzed directly, without culture or expansion. This TCR came from a person aged 35-79 years with oral cavity squamous cell carcinoma. The rearrangement uses TRBV7-3 and TRBJ2-1; 7 bases map to TRBD2. This specimen was PBMCs, taken before nivolumab (anti-PD-1) treatment. The CDR3 spells CASSLTGEGPDEQFF. Written as DNA, the CDR3 is TGTGCCAGCAGCTTAACGGGGGAGGGCCCCGATGAGCAGTTCTTC.